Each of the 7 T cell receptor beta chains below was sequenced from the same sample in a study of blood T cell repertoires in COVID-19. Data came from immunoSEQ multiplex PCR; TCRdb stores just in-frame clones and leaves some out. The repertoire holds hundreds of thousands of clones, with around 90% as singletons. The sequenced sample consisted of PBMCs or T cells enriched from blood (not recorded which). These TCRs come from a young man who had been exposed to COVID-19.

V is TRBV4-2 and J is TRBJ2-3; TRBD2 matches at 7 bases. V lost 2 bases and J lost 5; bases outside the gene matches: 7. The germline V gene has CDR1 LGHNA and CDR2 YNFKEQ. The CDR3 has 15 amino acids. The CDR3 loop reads CASSQREGKKDTQYF. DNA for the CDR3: TGTGCCAGCAGCCAAAGGGAGGGAAAAAAAGATACGCAGTATTTT.

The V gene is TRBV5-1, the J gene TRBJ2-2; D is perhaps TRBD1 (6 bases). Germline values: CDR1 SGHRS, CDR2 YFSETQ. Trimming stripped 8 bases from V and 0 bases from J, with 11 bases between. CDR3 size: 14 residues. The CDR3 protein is CARRDKPNTGELFF. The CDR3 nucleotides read TGCGCCAGGAGGGACAAACCGAACACCGGGGAGCTGTTTTTT.

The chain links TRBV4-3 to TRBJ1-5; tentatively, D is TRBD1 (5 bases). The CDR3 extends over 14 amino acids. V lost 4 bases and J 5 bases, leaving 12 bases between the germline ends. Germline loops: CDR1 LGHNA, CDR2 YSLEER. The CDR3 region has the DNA TGCGCCAGCAGCCCATCAATCAGGGATCAGCCCCAGCATTTT. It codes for CASSPSIRDQPQHF.

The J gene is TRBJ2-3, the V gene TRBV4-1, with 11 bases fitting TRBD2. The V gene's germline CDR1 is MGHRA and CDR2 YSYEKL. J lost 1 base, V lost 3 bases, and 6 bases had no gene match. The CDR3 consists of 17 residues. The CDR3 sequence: CASSQETLAGGTDTQYF. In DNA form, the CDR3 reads TGCGCCAGCAGCCAGGAGACACTAGCGGGGGGCACAGATACGCAGTATTTT.

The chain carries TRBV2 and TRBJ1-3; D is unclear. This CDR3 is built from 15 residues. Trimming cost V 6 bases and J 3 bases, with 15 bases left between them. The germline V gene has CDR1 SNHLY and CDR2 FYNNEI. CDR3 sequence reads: CASSREGDFGNTIYF. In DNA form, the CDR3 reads TGTGCCAGCAGCAGAGAGGGCGACTTTGGAAACACCATATATTTT.

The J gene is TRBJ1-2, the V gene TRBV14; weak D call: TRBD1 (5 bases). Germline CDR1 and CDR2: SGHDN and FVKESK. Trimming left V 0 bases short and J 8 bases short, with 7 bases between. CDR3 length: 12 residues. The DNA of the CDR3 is TGTGCCAGCAGCCAAGAAAGGGGCGGCTACACCTTC. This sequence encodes CASSQERGGYTF. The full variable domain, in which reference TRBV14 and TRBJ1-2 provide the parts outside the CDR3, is EAGVTQFPSHSVIEKGQTVTLRCDPISGHDNLYWYRRVMGKEIKFLLHFVKESKQDESGMPNNRFLAERTGGTYSTLKVQPAELEDSGVYFCASSQERGGYTFGSGTRLTVV.

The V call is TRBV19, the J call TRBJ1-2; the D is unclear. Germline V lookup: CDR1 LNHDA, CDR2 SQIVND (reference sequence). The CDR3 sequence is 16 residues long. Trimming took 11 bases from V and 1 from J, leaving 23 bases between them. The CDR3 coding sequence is TGTGCCTCCTCGGTCGCAGGCGCGCCCCTTAACTATGGCTACACCTTC. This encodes CASSVAGAPLNYGYTF.